This entry lists 26 T cell receptor beta chains sequenced from one sample in a study of a mutant IDH1 vaccine in newly diagnosed glioma (dated by TCRdb to 2020 to 2022). The time point label, read with the paper, signifies: week 35, safety follow-up. Each vaccine dose, consisting of 300 ug of a 20-mer mutant IDH1 peptide in Montanide, was administered subcutaneously with topical imiquimod. Library preparation was by the immunoSEQ multiplex PCR assay. The immuneACCESS repertoire file appears here via TCRdb, limited to in-frame rearrangements. These files lack a portion of the clones; in checked studies, under half of the deficit traces to unresolved V genes, and the cause of the others is not known. Counted in this sample were around 60,000 clones; around four fifths of them appeared once. The leading ten clones occupy approximately 4.1% of the sample. No antigen is known for these receptors. Sequenced material: PBMCs, taken from a glioma patient whose treatment included an IDH1 peptide vaccine. Source of these receptors: a man aged 30-40 years with glioma.

The chain joins TRBV30 to TRBJ2-1; 9 bases are a match to TRBD2. Germline CDR1 GTSNPN, CDR2 SVGIG (reference sequence). This CDR3 has 16 residues. The V gene end was trimmed by 1 base and the J gene end by 6 bases; junction bases not matched to a gene: 10. In DNA form, the CDR3 reads TGTGCCTGGAGTGCCCTAGCGGGGCTGTTGGGCAATGAGCAGTTCTTC. Translation: CAWSALAGLLGNEQFF.

The V call is TRBV30, the J call TRBJ2-1; 8 nucleotides line up with TRBD2. J lost 8 bases, V lost 0 bases, and 3 bases had no gene match. This CDR3 contains 13 residues. Germline values: CDR1 GTSNPN, CDR2 SVGIG (reference sequence). CDR3 protein: CAWSVLGGDEQFF. CDR3 nucleotides: TGTGCCTGGAGTGTACTCGGGGGGGATGAGCAGTTCTTC.

The chain carries TRBV7-8 and TRBJ1-5; possibly TRBD1 for D (6 bases). Per germline, CDR1 SGHVS and CDR2 FQNEAQ. The ends were cut back, 2 bases at V and 4 bases at J, with 24 bases in the middle. This CDR3 comprises 19 residues. The CDR3 loop reads CASSLTPLTSGTLNQPQHF. Here the CDR3 DNA reads TGTGCCAGCAGCTTAACCCCGCTGACTTCCGGGACATTGAATCAGCCCCAGCATTTT.

The rearrangement uses TRBV6-1 and TRBJ2-6; D perhaps matches TRBD1 (5 bases). Germline loops: CDR1 MNHNS, CDR2 SASEGT. The CDR3 totals 16 residues. V lost 5 bases and J 0 bases, leaving 11 bases between the germline ends. DNA for the CDR3: TGTGCCAGCAGTCAAGGACACTACTCTGGGGCCAACGTCCTGACTTTC. The encoded protein is CASSQGHYSGANVLTF.

This rearrangement joins TRBV11-2 to TRBJ2-7, with D possibly being TRBD2 (5 bases). Deletions cut 0 bases from V and 2 bases from J, with 11 bases between. The CDR3 runs to 15 residues. Germline V gene data show CDR1 as SGHAT and CDR2 as FQNNGV. The CDR3 bases are TGTGCCAGCAGCTTAGATCACGGGGTGGCCTACGAGCAGTACTTC. It translates to CASSLDHGVAYEQYF. Together with reference TRBV11-2 and TRBJ2-7, the CDR3 gives the full variable domain: EAGVAQSPRYKIIEKRQSVAFWCNPISGHATLYWYQQILGQGPKLLIQFQNNGVVDDSQLPKDRFSAERLKGVDSTLKIQPAKLEDSAVYLCASSLDHGVAYEQYFGPGTRLTVT.

This chain joins TRBV2 and TRBJ1-1; D is perhaps TRBD1 (5 bases). The length of the CDR3 is 13 residues. Trimming took 3 bases from V and 5 from J, leaving 10 bases between them. CDR1 and CDR2 (germline): SNHLY, FYNNEI. The CDR3 nucleotides read TGTGCCAGCAGTGACGACAGATTAACTGAAGCTTTCTTT. This encodes CASSDDRLTEAFF.

This clone has only one observation. The rearrangement uses TRBV4-1 and TRBJ2-5, with 12 bases fitting TRBD1. CDR3 size: 18 residues. CDR1 and CDR2 from the germline V gene are MGHRA and YSYEKL. J was trimmed by 6 bases and V by 1 base; bases with no gene match: 12. The CDR3, as DNA: TGCGCCAGCAGCCAAGTCATACCCCGGGACAGGGGGCCGAAGACCCAGTACTTC. Translated, it gives CASSQVIPRDRGPKTQYF.

V usage is TRBV7-9 and J usage is TRBJ1-5, with unresolved D. The CDR3 totals 16 residues. CDR1 is SEHNR and CDR2 is FQNEAQ in the germline V gene (reference sequence). Trimming cost V 4 bases and J 3 bases, with 16 bases left between them. The DNA of the CDR3 is TGTGCCAGCAGCTACGCGTACGTAGGGAACAATCAGCCCCAGCATTTT. Protein: CASSYAYVGNNQPQHF.

The chain carries TRBV11-2 and TRBJ2-7; D is unclear. The length of the CDR3 is 15 residues. The germline gives CDR1 SGHAT, CDR2 FQNNGV. V was pared by 4 bases and J by 0 bases, with 13 bases between. The CDR3 nucleotides are TGTGCCAGCAGCTCCCCGACTGTGAACTCCTACGAGCAGTACTTC. This translates into CASSSPTVNSYEQYF.

The table lists this clone with a few counts. V usage is TRBV18 and J usage is TRBJ2-7; D is ambiguous. Trimming took off 5 bases at V and 2 bases at J, with 10 bases between the two ends. In germline, CDR1 is KGHSH, CDR2 LQKENI. This CDR3 is built from 13 residues. The CDR3 protein is CASSFEGPYEQYF. The CDR3 DNA is TGTGCCAGCTCATTCGAAGGCCCCTACGAGCAGTACTTC.

The chain carries TRBV5-1 and TRBJ1-4, with D maybe TRBD1 (5 bases). Germline assignment: CDR1 SGHRS and CDR2 YFSETQ. The germline V and J ends were trimmed by 3 bases and 8 bases, with 11 bases remaining between them. The CDR3 covers 13 residues. In DNA form, the CDR3 reads TGCGCCAGCAGCTCAGGGATTCGGGAAAAACTGTTTTTT. This translates into CASSSGIREKLFF.

The DNA of the CDR3 is TGTGCCACCGGCGAGGACAGGGGCGCCTACGAGCAGTACTTC. Translated: CATGEDRGAYEQYF. The gene calls are TRBV15 and TRBJ2-7; 9 bases are shared with TRBD1. Trimming removed 8 bases from V and 2 bases from J; junction bases left unmatched: 7. The CDR3 runs to 14 residues. In germline, CDR1 is LNHNV, CDR2 YYDKDF (reference sequence).

This clone was recorded once. The genes are TRBV7-6 and TRBJ1-2; possibly TRBD1 for D (5 bases). This CDR3 is built from 13 residues. With 3 bases removed from V and 6 bases from J, the gap between germline ends came to 11 bases. Germline V gene sequence: CDR1 SGHVS, CDR2 FNYEAQ. DNA for the CDR3: TGTGCCAGCAGCTTGGGGACGCGGGATGGCTACACCTTC. Amino acid sequence: CASSLGTRDGYTF.

The chain carries TRBV19 and TRBJ1-6; possible D gene TRBD1, 5 bases. V was trimmed by 1 base and J by 7 bases, leaving 17 bases between them. This CDR3 is 17 amino acids long. Looked up from germline, CDR1 is LNHDA and CDR2 is SQIVND (reference sequence). This CDR3 reads CASSIGQWQGRNSPLHF. DNA of the CDR3: TGTGCCAGTAGTATAGGGCAGTGGCAGGGTAGGAATTCACCCCTCCACTTT.

The chain employs TRBV15 and TRBJ1-2, with 9 bases aligning to TRBD1. The CDR3 is made up of 15 amino acids. V shed 3 bases and J 5 bases; nucleotides not matched to a gene: 7. Germline-derived CDR1 and CDR2 are LNHNV and YYDKDF (reference sequence). For the CDR3, the DNA is TGTGCCACCAGCAGGGGGGGACAGGGAATTTATGGCTACACCTTC. The encoded protein is CATSRGGQGIYGYTF. Drawing the rest from reference TRBV15 and TRBJ1-2, the complete variable domain is DAMVIQNPRYQVTQFGKPVTLSCSQTLNHNVMYWYQQKSSQAPKLLFHYYDKDFNNEADTPDNFQSRRPNTSFCFLDIRSPGLGDTAMYLCATSRGGQGIYGYTFGSGTRLTVV.

The V and J genes are TRBV6-5 and TRBJ2-5; D possibly corresponds to TRBD1 (5 bases). Trimming took off 6 bases at V and 2 bases at J, with 16 bases between the two ends. The CDR3 has 15 residues. Germline values: CDR1 MNHEY, CDR2 SVGAGI. The CDR3 loop is CASSLNMWTQETQYF. As DNA, the CDR3 is TGTGCCAGCAGCCTCAATATGTGGACACAAGAGACCCAGTACTTC.

This chain joins TRBV6-6 and TRBJ1-3, with a possible D match to TRBD1 (5 bases). Germline V gene lookup returns CDR1 MNHNY and CDR2 SVGAGI (reference sequence). With 6 bases removed from V and 4 bases from J, the gap between germline ends came to 16 bases. There are 15 residues in the CDR3. This chain's CDR3 is CASSPLSRVGNTIYF. In DNA, the CDR3 is TGTGCCAGCAGCCCCCTGTCCAGGGTAGGAAACACCATATATTTT.

V and J are TRBV27 and TRBJ1-5; D is perhaps TRBD1 (5 bases). Germline V gene data show CDR1 as MNHEY and CDR2 as SMNVEV (reference sequence). There are 16 residues in the CDR3. V was shortened by 4 bases and J by 6 bases, with 19 bases between the two germline ends. In nucleotides, the CDR3 is TGTGCCAGCAGTTCCCGGGGCCGGAGGTTGGGTCAGCCCCAGCATTTT. Its protein is CASSSRGRRLGQPQHF.

The chain carries TRBV7-8 and TRBJ2-7; D perhaps matches TRBD1 (6 bases). The CDR3 extends over 17 amino acids. CDR1 and CDR2 from the germline V gene are SGHVS and FQNEAQ. V was pared by 5 bases and J by 4 bases, with 24 bases between. The CDR3 bases are TGTGCCAGCAGCCGCCTCGATGGACTGACAGGACCTTACGAGCAGTACTTC. Amino acid sequence: CASSRLDGLTGPYEQYF.

This chain joins TRBV19 and TRBJ1-6, with 8 positions matching TRBD1. The CDR3 covers 15 residues. Germline V lookup: CDR1 LNHDA, CDR2 SQIVND (reference sequence). J was trimmed by 7 bases and V by 3 bases; bases with no gene match: 5. The CDR3 coding sequence is TGTGCCAGTAGTATTAATTACAGGGGGAATTCACCCCTCCACTTT. Its translation is CASSINYRGNSPLHF.

The V call is TRBV30, the J call TRBJ2-1; either TRBD1 or TRBD2 may supply D (7 bases each). The CDR3 totals 11 residues. The germline V gene encodes CDR1 GTSNPN and CDR2 SVGIG (reference sequence). V was pared by 5 bases and J by 9 bases, with 11 bases between. CDR3 protein: CAWARGGEQFF. CDR3 in DNA: TGTGCCTGGGCCAGGGGGGGTGAGCAGTTCTTC.

The J gene is TRBJ2-2, the V gene TRBV15; no clear D gene. The V gene lost 4 bases and the J gene lost 3 bases, with 6 bases spanning the gap. Germline lookup yields CDR1 LNHNV and CDR2 YYDKDF (reference sequence). The CDR3 covers 13 residues. CDR3 nucleotide sequence: TGTGCCACCAGCATCTTGGACACCGGGGAGCTGTTTTTT. Its protein is CATSILDTGELFF. The full variable domain, with the rest looked up from reference TRBV15 and TRBJ2-2, is DAMVIQNPRYQVTQFGKPVTLSCSQTLNHNVMYWYQQKSSQAPKLLFHYYDKDFNNEADTPDNFQSRRPNTSFCFLDIRSPGLGDTAMYLCATSILDTGELFFGEGSRLTVL.

This chain connects TRBV5-1 to TRBJ1-1; D remains ambiguous. The CDR3 is 13 residues long. Germline V gene data show CDR1 as SGHRS and CDR2 as YFSETQ. Trimming shortened V by 1 base and J by 1 base, and 5 bases separated the two germline ends. The CDR3 reads CASSLIENTEAFF. The CDR3 nucleotides are TGCGCCAGCAGCTTGATAGAGAACACTGAAGCTTTCTTT.

This chain links TRBV6-5 with TRBJ2-1, with TRBD1 matching 9 bases. CDR1 and CDR2 from the germline V gene are MNHEY and SVGAGI. The CDR3 consists of 14 residues. The ends lost 6 bases at V and 7 bases at J; junction bases unmatched: 7. CDR3 protein: CASRQQGAANEQFF. As DNA, the CDR3 is TGTGCCAGCAGACAACAGGGGGCAGCGAATGAGCAGTTCTTC.

The rearrangement joins TRBV28 to TRBJ2-1; perhaps TRBD2 as D (7 bases). The CDR3 sequence is 14 residues long. Trimming removed 6 bases from V and 6 bases from J, with 15 bases in between. Germline loops: CDR1 MDHEN, CDR2 SYDVKM. The CDR3 bases are TGTGCCAGCAGCATGGGGGGGCGGAGCAATGAGCAGTTCTTC. It yields the protein CASSMGGRSNEQFF.

The chain couples TRBV18 to TRBJ2-7; the D is unclear. This CDR3 region has 17 residues. The germline V gene encodes CDR1 KGHSH and CDR2 LQKENI. V lost 3 bases to trimming and J lost 4 bases, with 22 bases between them. CDR3 protein: CASSPRNSGRLFYEQYF. The CDR3 DNA reads as TGTGCCAGCTCACCCCGAAATTCGGGCCGACTTTTTTACGAGCAGTACTTC.